This T cell receptor (beta chain) is from a study of Ad26.COV2.S vaccination and SARS-CoV-2 variants. Whole-study results and caveats: Vaccinated individuals (as opposed to placebo recipients) had higher spike-specific TCR breadth. Breadth of non-spike TCRs did not differ between vaccinees and placebo recipients.

Here immunoSEQ multiplex PCR was the method, and the copy in TCRdb shows in-frame clones only, minus some. This table has 350,000 to 450,000 clones, 90% to 95% appearing once. For this clone: Its matching antigen is unknown.

Germline lookup yields CDR1 SGHRS and CDR2 YFSETQ. The CDR3 runs to 15 residues. V lost 4 bases to trimming and J lost 1 base, with 14 bases between them. The V gene is TRBV5-1, the J gene TRBJ1-1; a possible D gene is TRBD1 (6 bases). This specimen consisted of peripheral blood, obtained after recovery from COVID-19. The TCR was taken from a human donor who had recovered from COVID-19. CDR3 residues: CASSTRPDRNTEAFF. The DNA of the CDR3 is TGCGCCAGCAGCACCCGCCCGGACAGGAACACTGAAGCTTTCTTT.